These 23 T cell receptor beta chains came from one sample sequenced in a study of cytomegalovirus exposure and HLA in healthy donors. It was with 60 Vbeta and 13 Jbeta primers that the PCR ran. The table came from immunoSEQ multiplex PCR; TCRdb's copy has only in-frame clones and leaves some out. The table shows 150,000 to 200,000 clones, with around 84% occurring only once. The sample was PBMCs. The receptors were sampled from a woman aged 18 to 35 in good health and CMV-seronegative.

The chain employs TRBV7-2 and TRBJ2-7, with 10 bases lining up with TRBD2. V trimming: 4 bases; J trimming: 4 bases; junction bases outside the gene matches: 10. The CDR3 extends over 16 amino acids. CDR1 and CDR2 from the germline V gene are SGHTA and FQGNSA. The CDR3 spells CASSSRASGGGYEQYF. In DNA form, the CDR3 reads TGTGCCAGCAGCTCGAGGGCTAGCGGGGGAGGGTACGAGCAGTACTTC.

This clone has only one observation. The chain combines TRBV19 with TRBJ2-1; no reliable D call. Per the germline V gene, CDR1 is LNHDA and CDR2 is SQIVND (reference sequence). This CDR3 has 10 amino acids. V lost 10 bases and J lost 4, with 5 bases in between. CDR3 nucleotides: TGTGCCACCTATTACAATGAGCAGTTCTTC. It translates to CATYYNEQFF.

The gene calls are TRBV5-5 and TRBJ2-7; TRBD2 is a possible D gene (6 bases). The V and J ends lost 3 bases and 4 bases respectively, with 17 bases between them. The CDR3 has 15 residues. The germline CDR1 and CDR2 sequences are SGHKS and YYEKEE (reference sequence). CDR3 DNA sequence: TGTGCCAGCAGCTCCCGCCGGGCCCGGGGGTACGAGCAGTACTTC. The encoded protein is CASSSRRARGYEQYF.

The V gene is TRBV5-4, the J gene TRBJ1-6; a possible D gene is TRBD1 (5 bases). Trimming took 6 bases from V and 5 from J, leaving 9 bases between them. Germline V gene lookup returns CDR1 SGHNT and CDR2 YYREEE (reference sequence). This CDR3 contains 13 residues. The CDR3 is CASKSGNNSPLHF. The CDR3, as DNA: TGTGCCAGCAAATCAGGGAATAATTCACCCCTCCACTTT.

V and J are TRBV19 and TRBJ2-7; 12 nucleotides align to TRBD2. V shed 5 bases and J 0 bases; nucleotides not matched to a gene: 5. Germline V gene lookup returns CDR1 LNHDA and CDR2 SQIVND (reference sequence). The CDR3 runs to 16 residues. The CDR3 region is CASSAGLAGHSYEQYF. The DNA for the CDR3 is TGTGCCAGTAGTGCGGGACTAGCGGGCCACTCCTACGAGCAGTACTTC.

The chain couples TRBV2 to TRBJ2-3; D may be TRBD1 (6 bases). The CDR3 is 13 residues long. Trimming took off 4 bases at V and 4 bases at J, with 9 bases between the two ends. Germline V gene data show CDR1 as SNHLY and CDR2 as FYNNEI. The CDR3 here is CASSVGGADTQYF. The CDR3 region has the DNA TGTGCCAGCAGTGTAGGGGGAGCAGATACGCAGTATTTT.

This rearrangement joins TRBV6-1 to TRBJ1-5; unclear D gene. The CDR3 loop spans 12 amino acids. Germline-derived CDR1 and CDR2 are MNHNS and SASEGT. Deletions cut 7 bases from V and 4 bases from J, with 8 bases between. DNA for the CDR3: TGTGCCAGCACTAGGATGAATCAGCCCCAGCATTTT. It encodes CASTRMNQPQHF.

The CDR3 nucleotides read TGTGCCAGCAGCTTTGGGGAGGGGGGTCACTACGAGCAGTACTTC. Encoded protein: CASSFGEGGHYEQYF. J is TRBJ2-7 and V is TRBV7-2; possibly TRBD2 for D (7 bases). This CDR3 is 15 amino acids long. Trimming stripped 3 bases from V and 3 bases from J, with 15 bases between. Germline V gene sequence: CDR1 SGHTA, CDR2 FQGNSA.

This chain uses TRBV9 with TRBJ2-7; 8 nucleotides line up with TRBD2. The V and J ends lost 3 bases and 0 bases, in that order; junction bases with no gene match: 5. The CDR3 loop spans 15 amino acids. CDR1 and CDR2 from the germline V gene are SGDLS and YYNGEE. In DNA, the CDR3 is TGTGCCAGCAGCGAGGGACTAGAACCCTCCTACGAGCAGTACTTC. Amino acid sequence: CASSEGLEPSYEQYF.

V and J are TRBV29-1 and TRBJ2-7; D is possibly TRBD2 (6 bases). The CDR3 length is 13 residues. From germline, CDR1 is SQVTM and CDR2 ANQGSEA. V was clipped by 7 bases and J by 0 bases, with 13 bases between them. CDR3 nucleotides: TGCAGCGGCGGGGACGGTGGCTCCTACGAGCAGTACTTC. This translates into CSGGDGGSYEQYF.

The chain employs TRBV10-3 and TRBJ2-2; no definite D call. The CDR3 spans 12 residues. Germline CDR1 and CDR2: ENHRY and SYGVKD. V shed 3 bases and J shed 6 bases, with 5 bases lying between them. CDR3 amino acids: CAISDIAGELFF. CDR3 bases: TGTGCCATCAGTGATATAGCCGGGGAGCTGTTTTTT.

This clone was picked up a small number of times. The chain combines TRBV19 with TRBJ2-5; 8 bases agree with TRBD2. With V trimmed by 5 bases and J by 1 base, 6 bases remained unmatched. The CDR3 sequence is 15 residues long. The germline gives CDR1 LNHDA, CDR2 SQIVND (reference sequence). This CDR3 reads CASSSDLAGQETQYF. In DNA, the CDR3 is TGTGCCAGTAGTTCTGATCTAGCGGGCCAAGAGACCCAGTACTTC.

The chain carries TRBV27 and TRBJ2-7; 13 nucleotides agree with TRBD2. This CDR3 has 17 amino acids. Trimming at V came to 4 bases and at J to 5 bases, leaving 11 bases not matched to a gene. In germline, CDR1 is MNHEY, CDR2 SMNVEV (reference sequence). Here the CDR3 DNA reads TGTGCCAGCAGTTCCGGACTAGCGGGAGCCAGGAGAAACGAGCAGTACTTC. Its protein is CASSSGLAGARRNEQYF.

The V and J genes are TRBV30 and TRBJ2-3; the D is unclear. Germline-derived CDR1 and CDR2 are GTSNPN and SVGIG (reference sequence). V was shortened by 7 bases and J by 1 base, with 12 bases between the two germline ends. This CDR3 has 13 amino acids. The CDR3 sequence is CAFRLPGTDTQYF. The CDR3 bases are TGTGCCTTCCGACTCCCCGGCACAGATACGCAGTATTTT.

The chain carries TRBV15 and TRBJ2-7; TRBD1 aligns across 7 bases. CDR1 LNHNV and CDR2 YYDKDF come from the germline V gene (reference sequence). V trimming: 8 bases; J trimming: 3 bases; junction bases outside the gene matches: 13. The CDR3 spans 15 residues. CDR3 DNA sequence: TGTGCCACCGGAGAGGGGGCGGAACAAGTCTACGAGCAGTACTTC. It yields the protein CATGEGAEQVYEQYF.

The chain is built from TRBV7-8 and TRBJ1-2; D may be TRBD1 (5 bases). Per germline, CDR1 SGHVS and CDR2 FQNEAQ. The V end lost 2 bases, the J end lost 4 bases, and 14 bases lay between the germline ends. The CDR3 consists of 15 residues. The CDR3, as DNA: TGTGCCAGCAGCTTATCGGCCGGAGGGACCTATGGCTACACCTTC. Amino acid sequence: CASSLSAGGTYGYTF. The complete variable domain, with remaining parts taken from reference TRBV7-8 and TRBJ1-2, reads GAGVSQSPRYKVAKRGQDVALRCDPISGHVSLFWYQQALGQGPEFLTYFQNEAQLDKSGLPSDRFFAERPEGSVSTLKIQRTQQEDSAVYLCASSLSAGGTYGYTFGSGTRLTVV.

CDR3 sequence: CASSVTSGRALAKNIQYF. CDR3 DNA: TGTGCCAGCAGCGTAACTAGCGGGAGGGCCTTAGCCAAAAACATTCAGTACTTC. The genes are TRBV2 and TRBJ2-4; 13 bases are a match to TRBD2. Trimming at V came to 6 bases and at J to 0 bases, leaving 8 bases not matched to a gene. Per germline, CDR1 SNHLY and CDR2 FYNNEI. The CDR3 has 18 amino acids.

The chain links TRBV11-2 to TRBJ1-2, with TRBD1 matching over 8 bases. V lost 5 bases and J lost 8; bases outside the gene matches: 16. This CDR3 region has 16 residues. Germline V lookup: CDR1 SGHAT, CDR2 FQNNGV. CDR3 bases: TGTGCCAGCAGCATCCAGACTCAGGGGGCGATACAGGGCTACACCTTC. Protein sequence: CASSIQTQGAIQGYTF.

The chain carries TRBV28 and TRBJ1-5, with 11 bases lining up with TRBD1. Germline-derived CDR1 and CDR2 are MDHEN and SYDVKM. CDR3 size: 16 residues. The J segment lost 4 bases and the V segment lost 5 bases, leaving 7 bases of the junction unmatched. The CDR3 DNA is TGTGCCAGCAGTACCAGAGGGACAGGGGGAAATCAGCCCCAGCATTTT. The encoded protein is CASSTRGTGGNQPQHF.

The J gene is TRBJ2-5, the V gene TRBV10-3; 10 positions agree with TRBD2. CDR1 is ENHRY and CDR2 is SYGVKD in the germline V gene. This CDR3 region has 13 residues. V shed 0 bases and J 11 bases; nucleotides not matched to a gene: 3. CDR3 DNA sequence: TGTGCCATCAGTGAGTCGACTAGCGGGCAGCAGTACTTC. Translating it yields CAISESTSGQQYF.

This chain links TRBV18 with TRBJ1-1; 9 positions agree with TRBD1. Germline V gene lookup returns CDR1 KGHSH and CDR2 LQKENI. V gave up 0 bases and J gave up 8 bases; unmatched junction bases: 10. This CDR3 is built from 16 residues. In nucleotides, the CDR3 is TGTGCCAGCTCACCACCGCTGGAACAGGGGGCTAGAGAAGCTTTCTTT. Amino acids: CASSPPLEQGAREAFF. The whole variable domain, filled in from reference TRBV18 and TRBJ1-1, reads NAGVMQNPRHLVRRRGQEARLRCSPMKGHSHVYWYRQLPEEGLKFMVYLQKENIIDESGMPKERFSAEFPKEGPSILRIQQVVRGDSAAYFCASSPPLEQGAREAFFGQGTRLTVV.

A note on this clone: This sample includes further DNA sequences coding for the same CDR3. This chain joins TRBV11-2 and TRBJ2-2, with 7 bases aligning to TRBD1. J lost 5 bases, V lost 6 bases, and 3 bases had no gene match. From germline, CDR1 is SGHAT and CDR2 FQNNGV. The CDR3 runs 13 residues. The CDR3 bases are TGTGCCAGCAGTCCACAGGGGACCGGGGAGCTGTTTTTT. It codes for CASSPQGTGELFF.

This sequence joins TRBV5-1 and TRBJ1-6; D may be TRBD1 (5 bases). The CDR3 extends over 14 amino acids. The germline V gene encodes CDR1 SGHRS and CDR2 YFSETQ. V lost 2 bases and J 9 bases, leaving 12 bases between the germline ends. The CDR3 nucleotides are TGCGCCAGCAGCTTCGACAGTCCGATTTCACCCCTCCACTTT. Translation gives CASSFDSPISPLHF.